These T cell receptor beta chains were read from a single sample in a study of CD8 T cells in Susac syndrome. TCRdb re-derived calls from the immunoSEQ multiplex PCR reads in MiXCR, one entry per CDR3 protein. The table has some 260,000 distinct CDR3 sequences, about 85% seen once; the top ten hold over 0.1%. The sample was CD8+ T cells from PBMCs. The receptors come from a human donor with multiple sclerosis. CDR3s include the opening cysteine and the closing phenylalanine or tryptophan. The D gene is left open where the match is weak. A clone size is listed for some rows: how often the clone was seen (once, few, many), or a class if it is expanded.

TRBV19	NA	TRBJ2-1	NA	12	CATRRGINEQFF	TGTGCCACCCGACGGGGGATCAATGAGCAGTTCTTC
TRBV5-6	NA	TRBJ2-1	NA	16	CASSLEGGTNYNEQFF	TGTGCCAGCAGCTTGGAGGGCGGGACCAACTACAATGAGCAGTTCTTC
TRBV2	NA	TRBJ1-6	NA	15	CASRVGTVKYSPLHF	TGTGCCAGCAGGGTTGGGACGGTCAAGTATTCACCCCTCCACTTT
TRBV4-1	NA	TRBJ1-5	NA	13	CASSQNPSQPQHF	TGCGCCAGCAGCCAAAACCCAAGTCAGCCCCAGCATTTT
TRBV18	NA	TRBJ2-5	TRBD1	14	CASSFRDRVETQYF	TGTGCCAGCTCATTCCGGGACAGGGTAGAGACCCAGTACTTC
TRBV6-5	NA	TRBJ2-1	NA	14	CASSYYRDRNEQFF	TGTGCCAGCAGTTACTACAGGGATAGGAATGAGCAGTTCTTC
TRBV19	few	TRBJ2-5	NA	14	CASSIASLKETQYF	TGTGCCAGTAGTATTGCCTCCCTCAAAGAGACCCAGTACTTC
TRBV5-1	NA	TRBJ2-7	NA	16	CASSLVSREGPYEQYF	TGCGCCAGCAGCTTGGTTTCGCGAGAAGGGCCATACGAGCAGTACTTC
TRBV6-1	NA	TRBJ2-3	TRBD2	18	CASSLLLAGEGNLGTQYF	TGTGCCAGCAGCCTACTACTAGCGGGAGAGGGCAATTTGGGTACGCAGTATTTT
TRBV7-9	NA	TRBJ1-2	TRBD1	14	CASSLSTGGHGYTF	TGTGCCAGCAGCTTATCTACAGGGGGCCATGGCTACACCTTC
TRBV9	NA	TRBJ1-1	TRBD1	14	CASSAGQGNTEAFF	TGTGCCAGCAGCGCCGGACAGGGGAACACTGAAGCTTTCTTT
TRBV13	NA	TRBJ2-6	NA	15	CASSFGSSGANVLTF	TGTGCCAGCAGCTTTGGGTCCTCCGGGGCCAACGTCCTGACTTTC
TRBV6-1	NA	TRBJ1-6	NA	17	CASSPTGTGTYNSPLHF	TGTGCCAGCAGCCCTACGGGGACGGGGACTTATAATTCACCCCTCCACTTT
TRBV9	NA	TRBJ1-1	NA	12	CAGGRGDTEAFF	TGTGCCGGAGGACGGGGGGATACTGAAGCTTTCTTT
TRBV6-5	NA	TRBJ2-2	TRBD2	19	CASSFSRPTSETNTGELFF	TGTGCCAGCAGTTTTAGTCGTCCTACTAGCGAAACGAACACCGGGGAGCTGTTTTTT
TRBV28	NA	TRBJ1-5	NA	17	CASSFDSWRYSNQPQHF	TGTGCCAGCAGTTTCGACTCCTGGAGGTATAGCAATCAGCCCCAGCATTTT
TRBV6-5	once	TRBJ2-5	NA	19	CASSYRQGPGLTPQETQYF	TGTGCCAGCAGCTATAGACAGGGGCCGGGACTAACCCCACAAGAGACCCAGTACTTC
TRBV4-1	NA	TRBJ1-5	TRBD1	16	CASSPRQGAVNQPQHF	TGCGCCAGCAGCCCTAGACAGGGGGCGGTCAATCAGCCCCAGCATTTT
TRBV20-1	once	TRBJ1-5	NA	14	CSAADGGPHQPQHF	TGCAGTGCTGCCGATGGGGGGCCCCATCAGCCCCAGCATTTT
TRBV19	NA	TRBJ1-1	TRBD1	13	CATLDRARTEAFF	TGTGCCACCCTCGACAGGGCCCGGACTGAAGCTTTCTTT
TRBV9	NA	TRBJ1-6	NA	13	CASSAVSQSPLHF	TGTGCCAGCAGCGCCGTTTCGCAGTCACCCCTCCACTTT
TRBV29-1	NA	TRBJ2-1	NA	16	CSVEERADSAYNEQFF	TGCAGCGTTGAAGAAAGGGCGGACTCCGCATACAATGAGCAGTTCTTC